These 12 T cell receptor beta chains came from one sample sequenced in a study of blood T cells in healthy people across ages. For the second PCR, which ran for roughly 7 to 11 cycles, a sample-barcoded 5' primer and a J-beta primer mix were used. TCRdb re-called the 5' RACE reads with MiXCR, one entry per CDR3 protein. The sample holds hundreds of thousands of distinct CDR3 sequences; approximately 53% are singletons and the top ten take around 24%. The sequenced sample consisted of blood. The receptors stem from a man between 35 and 55 years old in good health.

The chain recombines TRBV10-3 with TRBJ1-4; unclear D gene. Germline V gives CDR1 ENHRY, CDR2 SYGVKD. The V and J ends lost 0 bases and 2 bases respectively, with 13 bases between them. The CDR3 covers 17 residues. The CDR3 sequence: CAISESRPSGTNEKLFF. CDR3 DNA: TGTGCCATCAGTGAGTCGAGGCCATCGGGTACTAATGAAAAACTGTTTTTT.

This clonotype was seen a few times. This rearrangement joins TRBV27 to TRBJ2-1, with D perhaps TRBD1 (5 bases). CDR3 size: 14 residues. The V and J ends lost 0 bases and 6 bases respectively, with 9 bases between them. The germline V gene encodes CDR1 MNHEY and CDR2 SMNVEV (reference sequence). In nucleotides, the CDR3 is TGTGCCAGCAGTTTATCCCTTCAGGGCAATGAGCAGTTCTTC. Its translation: CASSLSLQGNEQFF.

The J gene is TRBJ2-7, the V gene TRBV12-3 or TRBV12-4; 8 bases align to TRBD2. V was clipped by 7 bases and J by 0 bases; unmatched bases: 5. The CDR3 is 14 amino acids. The CDR3 spells CASKERESSYEQYF. In nucleotides, the CDR3 is TGTGCCAGCAAGGAGCGGGAGAGCTCCTACGAGCAGTACTTC.

This clonotype was detected a few times. The chain combines TRBV13 with TRBJ2-4; D uncertain. Germline V gives CDR1 PRHDT, CDR2 FYEKMQ (reference sequence). Trimming shortened V by 0 bases and J by 13 bases, and 13 bases separated the two germline ends. The CDR3 consists of 13 residues. The CDR3 loop reads CASSLGRSAEQYF. CDR3 nucleotide sequence: TGTGCCAGCAGCTTAGGTCGGAGCGCTGAGCAGTACTTC.

CDR3 sequence reads: CAISESEGGTGETQYF. In nucleotides, the CDR3 is TGTGCCATCAGTGAGTCTGAGGGGGGGACCGGTGAGACCCAGTACTTC. The V call is TRBV10-3, the J call TRBJ2-7; possible D gene TRBD2, 7 bases. The J call may be wrong; the DNA end is better matched by TRBJ2-5. The CDR3 extends over 16 amino acids. CDR1 is ENHRY and CDR2 is SYGVKD in the germline V gene.

The CDR3, as DNA: TGCAGTGCTACCGGGACTCAAAATGAAAAACTGTTTTTT. Translating it yields CSATGTQNEKLFF. The chain links TRBV20-1 to TRBJ1-4; D perhaps matches TRBD1 (5 bases). Germline CDR1 and CDR2: DFQATT and SNEGSKA (reference sequence). V lost 4 bases to trimming and J lost 5 bases, with 11 bases between them. The CDR3 contains 13 residues.

The chain recombines TRBV29-1 with TRBJ2-3; D remains ambiguous. The V end lost 5 bases, the J end lost 2 bases, and 8 bases lay between the germline ends. There are 12 residues in the CDR3. Germline-derived CDR1 and CDR2 are SQVTM and ANQGSEA. The CDR3 protein is CSVHQATDTQYF. The CDR3 DNA reads TGCAGCGTTCACCAGGCCACAGATACGCAGTATTTT.

The chain has TRBV6-5 and TRBJ1-1; TRBD1 might be the D (6 bases). From germline, CDR1 is MNHEY and CDR2 SVGAGI. Deletions cut 0 bases from V and 4 bases from J, with 12 bases between. The CDR3 extends over 15 amino acids. CDR3 in DNA: TGTGCCAGCAGTTACTCGGGCGTCAGGGGCACTGAAGCTTTCTTT. Amino acid sequence: CASSYSGVRGTEAFF.

The rearrangement joins TRBV6-2 or TRBV6-3 to TRBJ2-3; 11 bases are a match to TRBD2. The CDR3 has 19 amino acids. The J segment lost 2 bases and the V segment lost 6 bases, leaving 16 bases of the junction unmatched. In germline, CDR1 is MNHEY, CDR2 SVGEGT. The CDR3 loop reads CASSTNSGRASKDTDTQYF. The CDR3 DNA sequence: TGTGCCAGCAGCACAAATAGCGGGAGGGCCTCGAAGGACACAGATACGCAGTATTTT.

V gene TRBV9 combines with J gene TRBJ2-5, with 8 bases that match TRBD1. V dropped 5 bases and J dropped 5; count of bases not matched to a gene: 14. This CDR3 region has 16 residues. Germline V CDR1 and CDR2: SGDLS, YYNGEE. CDR3: CASSFPGGPTGETQYF. CDR3 bases: TGTGCCAGCAGTTTCCCAGGGGGCCCCACCGGGGAGACCCAGTACTTC.

The genes are TRBV20-1 and TRBJ1-2; unclear D gene. V was pared by 3 bases and J by 5 bases, with 7 bases between. The CDR3 is 11 residues long. The germline CDR1 and CDR2 sequences are DFQATT and SNEGSKA (reference sequence). This CDR3 is CSARRQYGYTF. CDR3 DNA: TGCAGTGCTAGGAGGCAGTATGGCTACACCTTC.

This chain joins TRBV20-1 and TRBJ2-7, with no clear D. CDR3 length: 14 residues. The germline CDR1 and CDR2 sequences are DFQATT and SNEGSKA (reference sequence). V was trimmed by 2 bases and J by 0 bases, leaving 11 bases between them. As DNA, the CDR3 is TGCAGTGCTAGAAGCAGGCTCAGCTCCTACGAGCAGTACTTC. Translated: CSARSRLSSYEQYF.